These T cell receptor beta chains were read from a single sample in a study of T cell repertoires in cytomegalovirus infection. MiXCR was run by TCRdb on the reads, yielding one entry per CDR3 protein. The data hold 250,000 or so distinct CDR3 sequences, with roughly 10% observed a single time. Sequencing used PBMCs. All receptors derive from a human donor in good health (CMV status not recorded). Some clones in this sample may be carry-over from other donors' samples. The CDR3 runs from the conserved cysteine through the conserved F or W. A D gene is named only where the DNA matches it firmly. Clone size is shown for a subset of rows, as once, few, many or a class of expanded clone.

D	size	V	J	DNA	CDR3
.	many	TRBV7-2	TRBJ1-5	TGTGCCAGCAGCCTGGGGGGGGGCACGGGCCAGCATTTT	CASSLGGGTGQHF
.	many	TRBV7-2	TRBJ2-1	TGTGCCAGCAGCAACGGGGGACCAGGGACTTACAATGAGCAGTTCTTC	CASSNGGPGTYNEQFF
.	many	TRBV7-2	TRBJ2-7	TGTGCCAGCAGCTCCCTGAGCAGGGAGGTCTTGGTCGAGCAGTACTTC	CASSSLSREVLVEQYF
.	few	TRBV5-1	TRBJ2-7	TGCGCCAGCTCAAGCGGAGGGACAGCCCTACTAGACGAGCAGTACTTC	CASSSGGTALLDEQYF
TRBD2	.	TRBV28	TRBJ2-5	TGTGCCAGCAGAAGACATAGCGGGGGCGGAGAGACCCAGTACTTC	CASRRHSGGGETQYF
.	many	TRBV12-3/TRBV12-4	TRBJ2-7	TGTGCCAGCAGGTCCCACCTGGGACGGAGCTACGAGCAGTACTTC	CASRSHLGRSYEQYF
.	.	TRBV9	TRBJ2-6	TGTGCCAGCAGCGTAGACCCCAGGGGTTTCTCTGGGGCCAACGTCCTGACTTTC	CASSVDPRGFSGANVLTF
.	.	TRBV5-5	TRBJ1-1	TGTGCCAGCAGCTTGGCGGACAGCACTGAAGCTTTCTTT	CASSLADSTEAFF
TRBD1	many	TRBV7-9	TRBJ2-2	TGTGCCAGCAGCCCGGGGACAGCCGGGGAGCTGTTTTTT	CASSPGTAGELFF
TRBD1	many	TRBV7-2	TRBJ1-1	TGTGCCAGCAGCTTTTCCCCGACAGGGAGGATGAACACTGAAGCTTTCTTT	CASSFSPTGRMNTEAFF
.	many	TRBV5-1	TRBJ2-3	TGCGCCAGCAGGTCCGGGCTACATACAGATACGCAGTATTTT	CASRSGLHTDTQYF
.	few	TRBV19	TRBJ2-1	TGTGCCAGTAGTTCCTCGAGGTCCTACAATGAGCAGTTCTTC	CASSSSRSYNEQFF
.	few	TRBV7-2	TRBJ2-2	TGTGCCAGCAGCTCAGACTCAGGGCCGAACACCGGGGAGCTGTTTTTT	CASSSDSGPNTGELFF
TRBD1	many	TRBV19	TRBJ2-2	TGTGCCAGTAGCCTATTCGGACAGGTCCCCGGGGAGCTGTTTTTT	CASSLFGQVPGELFF
TRBD1	.	TRBV7-2	TRBJ2-7	TGTGCCAGCAGCCTCACAGGGGGCGAGCAGTACTTC	CASSLTGGEQYF
TRBD1	.	TRBV18	TRBJ1-2	TGTGCCAGCTCACCGGTCTTACAGGGGAACTATGGCTACACCTTC	CASSPVLQGNYGYTF
.	few	TRBV6-5	TRBJ1-1	TGTGCCAGCAGTGTCCGGGGGCCGGACACTGAAGCTTTCTTT	CASSVRGPDTEAFF
.	many	TRBV7-2	TRBJ1-4	TGTGCCAGCAGCCTCGGCCCGGGGAATGAAAAACTGTTTTTT	CASSLGPGNEKLFF
TRBD2	few	TRBV11-2	TRBJ2-7	TGTGCCAGCAGCTTAGATCTTTCTAGCGGGAATCCCTACGAGCAGTACTTC	CASSLDLSSGNPYEQYF
.	many	TRBV7-9	TRBJ2-3	TGTGCCAGCAGCTTAGGTTTCAAGGCCGGCGCAGATACGCAGTATTTT	CASSLGFKAGADTQYF
.	many	TRBV7-2	TRBJ2-7	TGTGCCAGCAGCTTAGCGCTATCGGGGGCGCGTAGCGAGCAGTACTTC	CASSLALSGARSEQYF
TRBD2	few	TRBV20-1	TRBJ2-1	TGCAGTTCCCCCCCTGCGGGAGCGTGGGGTGAGCAGTTCTTC	CSSPPAGAWGEQFF
TRBD1	many	TRBV7-2	TRBJ1-1	TGTGCCAGCAGCCCATCGGACAGGGGCGGCACTGAAGCTTTCTTT	CASSPSDRGGTEAFF
TRBD1	few	TRBV30	TRBJ2-7	TGTGCCTGGATTGGGGCCAGGGGGAACGAGCAGTACTTC	CAWIGARGNEQYF
.	many	TRBV7-3	TRBJ2-2	TGTGCCAGTAAACCGGGGCAGGGGACCGGGGAGCTGTTTTTT	CASKPGQGTGELFF
TRBD2	few	TRBV4-1	TRBJ2-5	TGCGCCAGCAGCCAAGATTGGGCTAGCGGGGGGAGAGAGACCCAGTACTTC	CASSQDWASGGRETQYF
.	many	TRBV7-2	TRBJ1-2	TGTGCCAGCAGCTCCGGAGGGGGGGCGGCCTATGGCTACACCTTC	CASSSGGGAAYGYTF
TRBD2	.	TRBV20-1	TRBJ2-1	TGCAGTGCTAGAGATAGGGGGACTAGCGCCTCGAATGAGCAGTTCTTC	CSARDRGTSASNEQFF
.	many	TRBV12-3/TRBV12-4	TRBJ2-1	TGTGCCAGCAGTAGCCCCTCAAACAATGAGCAGTTCTTC	CASSSPSNNEQFF
.	few	TRBV5-5	TRBJ2-3	TGTGCCAGCAGCTTGGTATCGAGGTTCACAGATACGCAGTATTTT	CASSLVSRFTDTQYF
.	many	TRBV6-1	TRBJ2-1	TGTGCCAGCAGCCGAGGCGGCTCAGGGAAGGGCGGTGAGCAGTTCTTC	CASSRGGSGKGGEQFF
TRBD2	many	TRBV20-1	TRBJ2-7	TGCAGTGCTAGTGGGACTAGCGGAACCTCCTACGAGCAGTACTTC	CSASGTSGTSYEQYF
TRBD1	.	TRBV20-1	TRBJ2-1	TGCAGTGCTAGAGATCCTGAGACAGGGAACAATGAGCAGTTCTTC	CSARDPETGNNEQFF
.	many	TRBV7-8	TRBJ1-6	TGTGCCAGCAGCTTAGCGAGGCCTGGCAGCTCCTATAATTCACCCCTCCACTTT	CASSLARPGSSYNSPLHF
.	few	TRBV19	TRBJ1-4	TGTGCCAGTAGTATAGTGGGGCAGGGAGGCGAAAAACTGTTTTTT	CASSIVGQGGEKLFF
.	.	TRBV6-2/TRBV6-3	TRBJ2-2	TGTGCCAGCACCATTTACACCGGGGAGCTGTTTTTT	CASTIYTGELFF
TRBD2	few	TRBV7-2	TRBJ2-1	TGTGCCAGCACTTATGGGGGGGGTTACAATGAGCAGTTCTTC	CASTYGGGYNEQFF
.	many	TRBV7-2	TRBJ2-7	TGTGCCAGCAGCTTAGCGGCAGTCCCCTACGAGCAGTACTTC	CASSLAAVPYEQYF
TRBD2	few	TRBV19	TRBJ2-1	TGTGCCAGTAGTATCGATAGCGGGAGGATAAAACAGTTCTTC	CASSIDSGRIKQFF
.	many	TRBV7-2	TRBJ1-5	TGTGCCAGCAGCTACCTGAAACAGCCCCAGCATTTT	CASSYLKQPQHF
TRBD2	few	TRBV12-3/TRBV12-4	TRBJ2-7	TGTGCCAGCAGCCGGACTAGCGGATTCTACTCCTACGAGCAGTACTTC	CASSRTSGFYSYEQYF
.	.	TRBV6-6	TRBJ1-2	TGTGCCAGCAGTTACCAAGACTATGGCTACACCTTC	CASSYQDYGYTF
TRBD2	.	TRBV27	TRBJ2-1	TGTGCCAGCAGTTTATCGGGGACTAGCGGGAGGAATGAGCAGTTCTTC	CASSLSGTSGRNEQFF
.	many	TRBV7-9	TRBJ2-3	TGTGCCAGCATCCCCGAGCGGGACAAGGTCCTGCAGTATTTT	CASIPERDKVLQYF
.	few	TRBV4-3	TRBJ1-6	TGCGCCAGCAGCCAAACAACTTATAATTCACCCCTCCACTTT	CASSQTTYNSPLHF
TRBD1	.	TRBV29-1	TRBJ2-1	TGCAGCGTTGGACAGGGGGCTCGAAATGAGCAGTTCTTC	CSVGQGARNEQFF